The clone carrying this T cell receptor (beta chain) was counted only a few times. This sample stems from a study of blood T cell repertoires in COVID-19. Study in general: COVID-19 samples from acute and convalescent phases originated in the United States, Italy and Spain. In each case, the material was cDNA or gDNA derived from T cells, B-cell-depleted T cells, or PBMCs.

Per the original methods: From reference gene primer amplification, estimates of nucleated cell counts were derived. Repertoires were generated with immunoSEQ multiplex PCR, while TCRdb's copy carries only in-frame clones and drops some. The D gene and trimming were derived from the DNA, and the V and J assignments and clone size from that table. This repertoire shows roughly 230,000 clones, approximately 80% found once; its top ten account for around 6.4%. The CDR3 is 14 amino acids. Germline CDR1 is SNHLY and CDR2 is FYNNEI. V lost 6 bases and J 0 bases, leaving 11 bases between the germline ends. The sequencing input was peripheral blood. The rearrangement uses TRBV2 and TRBJ1-1; a weak D match, TRBD1 (6 bases). The clonotype was recovered from a woman aged 55-69 years with active or convalescent COVID-19. CDR3 region: CASRRQAVNTEAFF. The CDR3 nucleotides read TGTGCCAGCAGGCGACAGGCCGTGAACACTGAAGCTTTCTTT.